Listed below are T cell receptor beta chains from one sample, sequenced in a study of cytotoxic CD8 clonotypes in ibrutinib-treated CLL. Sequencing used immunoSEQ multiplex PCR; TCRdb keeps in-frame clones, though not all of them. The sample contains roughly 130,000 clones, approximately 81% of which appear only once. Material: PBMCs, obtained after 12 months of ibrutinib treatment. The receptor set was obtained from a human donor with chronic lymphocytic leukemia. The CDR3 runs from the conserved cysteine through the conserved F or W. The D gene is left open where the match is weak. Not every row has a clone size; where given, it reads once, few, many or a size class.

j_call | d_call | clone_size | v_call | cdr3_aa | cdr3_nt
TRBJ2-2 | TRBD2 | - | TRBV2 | CASRLAGHTGELFF | TGTGCCAGCAGACTAGCGGGGCACACCGGGGAGCTGTTTTTT
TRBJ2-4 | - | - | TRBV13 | CASSPARASVSRRTKNIQYF | TGTGCCAGCAGCCCGGCCCGAGCGAGTGTAAGTCGGCGGACCAAAAACATTCAGTACTTC
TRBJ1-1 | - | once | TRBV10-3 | CAITPRGANTEAFF | TGTGCCATCACCCCAAGGGGGGCGAACACTGAAGCTTTCTTT
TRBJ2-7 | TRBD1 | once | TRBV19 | CASSIDWGAARGQSF | TGTGCCAGTAGTATAGACTGGGGTGCGGCCAGGGGGCAGAGCTTC
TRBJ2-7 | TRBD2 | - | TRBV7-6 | CASSSIAGTYEQYF | TGTGCCAGCAGCTCCATAGCGGGGACCTACGAGCAGTACTTC
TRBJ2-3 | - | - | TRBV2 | CASSESSGTQYF | TGTGCCAGCAGTGAATCCAGTGGTACGCAGTATTTT
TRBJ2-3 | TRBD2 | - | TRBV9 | CASSRRTSSSTDTQYF | TGTGCCAGCAGCCGTAGGACTAGCTCTAGCACAGATACGCAGTATTTT
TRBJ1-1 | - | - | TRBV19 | CASSYRANTEAFF | TGTGCCAGTAGTTACAGAGCGAACACTGAAGCTTTCTTT
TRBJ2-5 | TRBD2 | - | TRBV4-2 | CASSQDLASGTETQYF | TGTGCCAGCAGCCAAGATCTGGCTAGCGGGACTGAGACCCAGTACTTC
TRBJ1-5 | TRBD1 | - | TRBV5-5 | CASSRKGASNQPQHF | TGTGCCAGCAGCCGGAAGGGGGCGAGCAATCAGCCCCAGCATTTT
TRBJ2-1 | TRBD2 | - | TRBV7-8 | CASSPGLAGGDEQFF | TGTGCCAGCAGCCCGGGACTAGCGGGAGGGGATGAGCAGTTCTTC
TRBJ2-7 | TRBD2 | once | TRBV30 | CAWSVGLVRYEQYF | TGTGCCTGGAGCGTCGGACTAGTCCGTTACGAGCAGTACTTC
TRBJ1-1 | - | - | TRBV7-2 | CASSFLISLTEAFF | TGTGCCAGCAGCTTCCTAATTAGCCTCACTGAAGCTTTCTTT
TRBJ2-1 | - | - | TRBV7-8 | CASSLRFGGYQFF | TGTGCCAGCAGCTTAAGGTTCGGGGGATATCAGTTCTTC
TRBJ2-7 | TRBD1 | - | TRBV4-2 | CASSPVPGQGGRSYEQYF | TGTGCCAGCAGCCCTGTCCCGGGACAGGGAGGCCGGAGCTACGAGCAGTACTTC
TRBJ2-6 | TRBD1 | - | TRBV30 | CAWSDDRGRVSGANVLTF | TGTGCCTGGAGCGATGACAGGGGGCGAGTCTCTGGGGCCAACGTCCTGACTTTC
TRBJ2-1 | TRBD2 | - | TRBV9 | CASSVTSGPISEQFF | TGTGCCAGCAGCGTAACTAGCGGTCCAATCAGTGAGCAGTTCTTC
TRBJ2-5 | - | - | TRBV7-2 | CASSLGVAGETQYF | TGTGCCAGCAGCTTAGGGGTAGCTGGGGAGACCCAGTACTTC
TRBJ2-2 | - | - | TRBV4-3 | CASSHGLNTGELFF | TGCGCCAGCAGCCATGGACTAAACACCGGGGAGCTGTTTTTT
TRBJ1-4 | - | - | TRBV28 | CASSAGGAEKLFF | TGTGCCAGCAGCGCTGGGGGGGCGGAAAAACTGTTTTTT
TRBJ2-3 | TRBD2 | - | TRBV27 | CASSFAGGTDTQYF | TGTGCCAGCAGTTTCGCGGGAGGGACAGATACGCAGTATTTT
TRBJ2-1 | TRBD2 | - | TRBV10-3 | CAMDDESGVGSGRVSYNEQFF | TGTGCCATGGACGACGAATCGGGAGTGGGTAGCGGGAGGGTCTCCTACAATGAGCAGTTCTTC
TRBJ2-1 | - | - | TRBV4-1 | CASSPYLDPGYNEQFF | TGCGCCAGCAGCCCCTACCTCGATCCGGGATACAATGAGCAGTTCTTC
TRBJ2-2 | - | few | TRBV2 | CASSGNMNTGELFF | TGTGCCAGCAGTGGAAACATGAACACCGGGGAGCTGTTTTTT
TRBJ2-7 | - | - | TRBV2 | CASTNLYEQYF | TGTGCCAGCACTAATCTCTACGAGCAGTACTTC
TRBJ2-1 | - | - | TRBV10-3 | CAISVSGRSYNEQFF | TGTGCCATCAGTGTGTCAGGGAGGTCCTACAATGAGCAGTTCTTC
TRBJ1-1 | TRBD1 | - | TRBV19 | CACRDREHTEAFF | TGTGCCTGTAGGGACAGGGAGCACACTGAAGCTTTCTTT
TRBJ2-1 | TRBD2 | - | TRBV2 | CASSPTSGRFNEQFF | TGTGCCAGCAGTCCGACTAGCGGGAGGTTCAATGAGCAGTTCTTC
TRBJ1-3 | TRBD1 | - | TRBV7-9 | CASSSTGVHGNTIYF | TGTGCCAGCAGCTCGACAGGGGTACATGGAAACACCATATATTTT
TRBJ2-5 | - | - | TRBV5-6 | CASSSQTRHGETQYF | TGTGCCAGCAGCTCACAGACTCGACACGGGGAGACCCAGTACTTC
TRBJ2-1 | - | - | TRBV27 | CASRLSGEQFF | TGTGCCAGCCGCCTCAGTGGCGAGCAGTTCTTC
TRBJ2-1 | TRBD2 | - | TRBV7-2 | CASSLSGTYNEQFF | TGTGCCAGCAGCCTCAGCGGGACCTACAATGAGCAGTTCTTC
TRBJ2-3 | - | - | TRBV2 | CATSYPGADTQYF | TGTGCCACCTCGTACCCGGGTGCAGATACGCAGTATTTT
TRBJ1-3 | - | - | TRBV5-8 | CASSRRGSGNTIYF | TGTGCCAGCAGTCGTCGGGGCTCTGGAAACACCATATATTTT
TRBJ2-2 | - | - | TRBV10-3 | CAIRQGTNTGELFF | TGTGCCATCAGACAGGGAACGAACACCGGGGAGCTGTTTTTT
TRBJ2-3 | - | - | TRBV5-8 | CASSLGGSTDTQYF | TGTGCCAGCAGCTTGGGGGGGAGCACAGATACGCAGTATTTT
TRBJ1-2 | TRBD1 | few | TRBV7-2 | CASSLAQTGLGYTF | TGTGCCAGCAGCTTAGCCCAGACAGGGCTTGGCTACACCTTC
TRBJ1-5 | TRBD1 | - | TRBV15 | CATSRMTGEYQPQHF | TGTGCCACCAGCAGGATGACAGGGGAGTATCAGCCCCAGCATTTT
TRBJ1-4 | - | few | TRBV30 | CAYKGISEKLFF | TGTGCCTATAAGGGAATTAGCGAAAAACTGTTTTTT
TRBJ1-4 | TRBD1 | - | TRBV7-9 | CAVDRALANEKLFF | TGTGCCGTCGACAGGGCTTTGGCTAATGAAAAACTGTTTTTT
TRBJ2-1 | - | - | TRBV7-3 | CASSFADEQFF | TGTGCCAGCAGCTTTGCGGATGAGCAGTTCTTC
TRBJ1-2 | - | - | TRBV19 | CASSAQQGNYGYTF | TGTGCCAGTAGTGCCCAACAGGGAAACTATGGCTACACCTTC
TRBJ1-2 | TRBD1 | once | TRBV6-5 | CASRYGQGGNYGYTF | TGTGCCAGCAGATACGGACAGGGAGGCAACTATGGCTACACCTTC
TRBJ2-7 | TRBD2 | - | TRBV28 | CASSGVLAATYEQYF | TGTGCCAGCAGTGGGGTCCTAGCGGCCACCTACGAGCAGTACTTC
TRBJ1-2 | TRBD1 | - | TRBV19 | CASSMPGTGGDYGYTF | TGTGCCAGTAGTATGCCCGGGACAGGGGGAGATTATGGCTACACCTTC
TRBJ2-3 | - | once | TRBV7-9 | CASSLSGNTDTQYF | TGTGCCAGCAGCCTATCCGGGAACACAGATACGCAGTATTTT
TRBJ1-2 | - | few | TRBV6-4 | CASSPGPTSYYGYTF | TGTGCCAGCAGTCCGGGACCGACGTCGTACTATGGCTACACCTTC
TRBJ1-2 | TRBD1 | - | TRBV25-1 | CASSDPGQGVGGYTF | TGTGCCAGCAGTGACCCCGGACAGGGAGTAGGGGGCTACACCTTC
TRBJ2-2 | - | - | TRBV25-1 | CASSAPNTGELFF | TGTGCCAGCAGTGCTCCGAACACCGGGGAGCTGTTTTTT
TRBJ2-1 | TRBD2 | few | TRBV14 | CASSPTGTSGSNEQFF | TGTGCCAGCAGCCCAACGGGCACTAGCGGGAGCAATGAGCAGTTCTTC
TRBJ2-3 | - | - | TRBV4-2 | CASSRTFYGDTDTQYF | TGTGCCAGCAGCCGAACATTCTACGGAGACACAGATACGCAGTATTTT